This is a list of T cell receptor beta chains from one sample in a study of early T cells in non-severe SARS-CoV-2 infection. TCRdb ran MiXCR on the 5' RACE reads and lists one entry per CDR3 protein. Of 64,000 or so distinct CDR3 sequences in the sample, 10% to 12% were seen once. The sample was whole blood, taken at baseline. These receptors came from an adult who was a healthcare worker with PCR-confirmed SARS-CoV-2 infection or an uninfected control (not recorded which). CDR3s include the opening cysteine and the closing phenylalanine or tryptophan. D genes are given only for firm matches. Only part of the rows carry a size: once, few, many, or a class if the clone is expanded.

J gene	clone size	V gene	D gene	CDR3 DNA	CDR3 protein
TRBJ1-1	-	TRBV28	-	TGTGCCAGCAGTTTTAGGGGGGGCGGTGAAGCTTTCTTT	CASSFRGGGEAFF
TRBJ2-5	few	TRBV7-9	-	TGTGCCAGCAGCTCGGTGGAGAGTGGGGCCCAAGAGACCCAGTACTTC	CASSSVESGAQETQYF
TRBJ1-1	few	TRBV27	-	TGTGCCAGCAGCCCATATACAGGGAGTATTAATGAAGCTTTCTTT	CASSPYTGSINEAFF
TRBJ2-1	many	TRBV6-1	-	TGTGCCAGCAAGGCGAATGAGCAGTTCTTC	CASKANEQFF
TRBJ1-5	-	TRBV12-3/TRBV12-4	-	TGTGCCAGCAGTTTAGGGGACATAACACAGCATTTT	CASSLGDITQHF
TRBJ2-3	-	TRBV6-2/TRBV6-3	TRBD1	TGTGCCAGCAGTTTCTTCCGGGACAGGGGCACAGATACGCAGTATTTT	CASSFFRDRGTDTQYF
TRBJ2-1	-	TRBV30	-	TGTGCCTGGATAGAAAGGGGGTACAATGAGCAGTTCTTC	CAWIERGYNEQFF
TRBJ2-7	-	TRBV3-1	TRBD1	TGTGCCAGCAGCCAAGGGGACAGCTCCTACGAGCAGTACTTC	CASSQGDSSYEQYF
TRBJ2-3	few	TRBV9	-	TGTGCCAGCAGCGCCACCAGCACAGATACGCAGTATTTT	CASSATSTDTQYF
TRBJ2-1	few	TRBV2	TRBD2	TGTGCCCTCTTTGGGGGGGGTGTGGATGAGCAGTTCTTC	CALFGGGVDEQFF
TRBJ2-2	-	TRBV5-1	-	TGCGCCAGCAGCTTCCGGCCCGAGGAGACCGGGGAGCTGTTTTTT	CASSFRPEETGELFF
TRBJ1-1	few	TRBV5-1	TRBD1	TGCGCCAGCAGCCCCACCGGGACAGGGCGGATGAACACTGAAGCTTTCTTT	CASSPTGTGRMNTEAFF
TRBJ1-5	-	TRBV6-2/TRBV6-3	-	TGTGCCAGCAGTTACTCCGGGCAGCCCCAGCATTTT	CASSYSGQPQHF
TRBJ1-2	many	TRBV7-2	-	TGTGCCAGCAGCTTAGCCCCCACAGGGACGGAAGGCTACACCTTC	CASSLAPTGTEGYTF
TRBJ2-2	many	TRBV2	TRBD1	TGTGCCAGCAGGGCCCCAACAGGGGGGATGAACACCGGGGAGCTGTTTTTT	CASRAPTGGMNTGELFF
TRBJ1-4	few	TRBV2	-	TGTGCCAGCAGCAAAGAGGGTAGCCGGAATGAAAAACTGTTTTTT	CASSKEGSRNEKLFF
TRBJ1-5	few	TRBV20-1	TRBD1	TGCAGTGCTATTTCCGGACAGGGGGGTAACAATCAGCCCCAGCATTTT	CSAISGQGGNNQPQHF
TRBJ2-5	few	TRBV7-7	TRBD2	TGTGCTAGCAGCTTAGCCCCGGCTAGCGGGGGGGCCGAGGAGACCCAGTACTTC	CASSLAPASGGAEETQYF
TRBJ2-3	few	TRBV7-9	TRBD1	TGTGCCAGCAGCCCCGACAGGGGGCAGCGGACGCAGTATTTT	CASSPDRGQRTQYF
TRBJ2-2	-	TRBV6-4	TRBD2	TGTGCCAGCAGGCCTAGCGGGGCCTTAAACACCGGGGAGCTGTTTTTT	CASRPSGALNTGELFF
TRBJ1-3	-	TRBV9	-	TGTGCCAGCAGCGTAGACGGTCGATCTGGAAACACCATATATTTT	CASSVDGRSGNTIYF
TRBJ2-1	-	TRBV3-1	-	TGTGCCAGCAGCCCGCGGGTCCAGGGGGGTGAGCAGTTCTTC	CASSPRVQGGEQFF
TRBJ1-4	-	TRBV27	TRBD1	TGTGCCAGCAGGACAGGGTTCTCGGGGGAAAAACTGTTTTTT	CASRTGFSGEKLFF
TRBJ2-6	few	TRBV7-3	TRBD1	TGTGCCAGCAGCCTGACAGGGTTTGGGGCCAACGTCCTGACTTTC	CASSLTGFGANVLTF
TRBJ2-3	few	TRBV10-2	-	TGCGCCAGCGTTCCGGATGTGACAGATACGCAGTATTTT	CASVPDVTDTQYF
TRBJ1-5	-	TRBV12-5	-	TGTGCTAGTGGAAACTATCGTCAGGGTTATCAGCCCCAGCATTTT	CASGNYRQGYQPQHF
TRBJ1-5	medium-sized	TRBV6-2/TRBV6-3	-	TGTGCCAGCAGGGAAAGGACGGTCGAGCATTTT	CASRERTVEHF
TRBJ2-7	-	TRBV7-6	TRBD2	TGTGCCAGCAGCTTCTTCCGGCCGGGACTAGCGAACGAGCAGTACTTC	CASSFFRPGLANEQYF
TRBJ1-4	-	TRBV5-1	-	TGCGCCAGCAGCTTGACGGGGGGCACAACTAATGAAAAACTGTTTTTT	CASSLTGGTTNEKLFF
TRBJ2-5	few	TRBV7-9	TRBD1	TGTGCCAGCAGCTTAGGACAGGGATGGGAGACCCAGTACTTC	CASSLGQGWETQYF
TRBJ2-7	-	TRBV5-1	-	TGCGCCAGCAGCCCGACACCCTCCTACGAGCAGTACTTC	CASSPTPSYEQYF
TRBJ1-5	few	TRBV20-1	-	TGCAGTGCCCACCTTGGGGGCGAAGGGGGCAATCAGCCCCAGCATTTT	CSAHLGGEGGNQPQHF
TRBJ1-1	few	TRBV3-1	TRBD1	TGTGCCAGCAGCTTTGGGACAGCGAACACTGAAGCTTTCTTT	CASSFGTANTEAFF
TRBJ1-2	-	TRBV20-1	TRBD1	TGCAGTGCTACAGGGGGGACCCACACCTTC	CSATGGTHTF
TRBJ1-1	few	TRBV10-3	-	TGTGCCATCAGTGAAGTTCTACTTCGGGATTCGGACACTGAAGCTTTCTTT	CAISEVLLRDSDTEAFF
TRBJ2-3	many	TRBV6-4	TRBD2	TGTGCCAGCAGTGACTCGACTAGCGGGGGGGCCGATACGCAGTATTTT	CASSDSTSGGADTQYF
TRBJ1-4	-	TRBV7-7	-	TGTGCTAGCAGCTTAGTCCATGAAAAACTGTTTTTT	CASSLVHEKLFF
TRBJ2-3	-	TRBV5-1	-	TGCGCCAGCAGCTTGGGGGGACTCGGCCACCCAGATACGCAGTATTTT	CASSLGGLGHPDTQYF
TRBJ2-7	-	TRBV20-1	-	TGCAGTGCCCTCACAGAATACGAGCAGTACTTC	CSALTEYEQYF
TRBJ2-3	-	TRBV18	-	TGTGCCAGCTCACCTCGAGACCCAGGCAGCACAGATACGCAGTATTTT	CASSPRDPGSTDTQYF
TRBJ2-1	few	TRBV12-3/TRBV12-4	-	TGTGCCAGCAGTCTATTGGACAATGAGCAGTTCTTC	CASSLLDNEQFF
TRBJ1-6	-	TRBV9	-	TGTGCCAGCACCCCGGGGAGCTCCTATAATTCACCCCTCCACTTT	CASTPGSSYNSPLHF
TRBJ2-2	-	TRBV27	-	TGTGCCAGCAGTCCCCGTACAGGACGTACCGGGGAGCTGTTTTTT	CASSPRTGRTGELFF
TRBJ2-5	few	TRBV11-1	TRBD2	TGTGCCAGCAGGTCCGCGGGGGGACAAGAGACCCAGTACTTC	CASRSAGGQETQYF